The 4 T cell receptor beta chains reported below all come from one sample, sequenced in a study of blood T cells in healthy people across ages. Then a second PCR, running about 6 to 12 cycles, was carried out with a sample-barcoded 5' primer and a J-beta primer mix. TCRdb reanalysed the 5' RACE reads using MiXCR and keeps one entry per CDR3 protein. The table records some 370,000 distinct CDR3 sequences, 45% to 60% of them present only once. The specimen sequenced was blood. The receptors originated from a man between 60 and 75 years old in good health.

The table lists this clonotype with a few counts. The rearrangement links TRBV7-9 to TRBJ2-1; a weak D match, TRBD1 (6 bases). The CDR3 is 14 amino acids. V dropped 5 bases and J dropped 3 bases, with 11 bases sitting between them. The V gene's germline CDR1 is SEHNR and CDR2 FQNEAQ (reference sequence). This CDR3 is CASSQGLNYNEQFF. DNA for the CDR3: TGTGCCAGCAGCCAGGGGCTAAACTACAATGAGCAGTTCTTC.

The rearrangement uses TRBV28 and TRBJ2-7; a weak D match, TRBD1 (5 bases). Trimming took 5 bases from V and 1 from J, leaving 9 bases between them. CDR1 and CDR2 from the germline V gene are MDHEN and SYDVKM. This CDR3 is 13 amino acids long. The CDR3 nucleotides are TGTGCCAGCAGTGACAGTAGATCCTACGAGCAGTACTTC. Encoded protein: CASSDSRSYEQYF.

The chain couples TRBV27 to TRBJ2-3; 9 bases match TRBD1. With V trimmed by 5 bases and J by 1 base, 7 bases remained unmatched. There are 16 residues in the CDR3. CDR1 and CDR2 (germline): MNHEY, SMNVEV (reference sequence). CDR3 DNA sequence: TGTGCCAGCAGTGTAAACAGGGGGCTGGGCACAGATACGCAGTATTTT. Translation gives CASSVNRGLGTDTQYF.

This chain joins TRBV20-1 and TRBJ1-2; TRBD1 matches at 8 bases. V trimming: 6 bases; J trimming: 5 bases; junction bases outside the gene matches: 8. CDR1 is DFQATT and CDR2 is SNEGSKA in the germline V gene (reference sequence). This CDR3 has 13 residues. The CDR3: CSALRQGRYGYTF. The CDR3 nucleotides read TGCAGTGCCCTACGACAGGGGAGATATGGCTACACCTTC.